The 12 T cell receptor beta chains below all came from one sample that was sequenced in a study of blood T cell repertoires in COVID-19. Produced via immunoSEQ multiplex PCR; TCRdb's table is partial and in-frame only. The data hold some 270,000 clones, with around 87% observed a single time. Specimen: peripheral blood. These TCRs come from a woman in her sixties or seventies with COVID-19, enrolled during active disease.

The gene calls are TRBV7-3 and TRBJ2-5, with D possibly being TRBD2 (5 bases). V gave up 3 bases and J gave up 4 bases, with 9 bases separating them. CDR3 length: 13 residues. In germline, CDR1 is SGHTA, CDR2 FQGTGA. The CDR3 reads CASSLGSRETQYF. The CDR3 bases are TGTGCCAGCAGCTTGGGGAGTAGAGAGACCCAGTACTTC.

The rearrangement joins TRBV6-1 to TRBJ2-3; possible D gene TRBD1, 6 bases. V gave up 3 bases and J gave up 0 bases, with 13 bases separating them. Germline V CDR1 and CDR2: MNHNS, SASEGT. The CDR3 totals 16 residues. The CDR3 region is CASSEGHGPSTDTQYF. The CDR3, as DNA: TGTGCCAGCAGTGAGGGACACGGGCCTAGCACAGATACGCAGTATTTT.

This chain joins TRBV30 and TRBJ1-4; tentatively, D is TRBD1 (5 bases). CDR1 and CDR2 (germline): GTSNPN, SVGIG (reference sequence). The CDR3 loop spans 13 amino acids. Trimming removed 4 bases from V and 7 bases from J, with 13 bases in between. The CDR3 protein is CAWNGGGSEKLFF. The CDR3 nucleotides are TGTGCCTGGAATGGCGGGGGGAGTGAAAAACTGTTTTTT.

The J gene is TRBJ2-4, the V gene TRBV15; D gene ambiguous. Germline V CDR1 and CDR2: LNHNV, YYDKDF (reference sequence). The CDR3 length is 13 residues. V was cut by 5 bases and J by 7 bases, with 12 bases left in between. Written as DNA, the CDR3 is TGTGCCACCAGCCCCGCAACGCGGAACATTCAGTACTTC. Residues: CATSPATRNIQYF.

This clone appeared a few times. The chain combines TRBV2 with TRBJ1-1, with a possible D match to TRBD1 (5 bases). V was clipped by 8 bases and J by 4 bases, with 14 bases between them. CDR1 is SNHLY, CDR2 FYNNEI, per germline. The CDR3 is 13 residues long. The DNA of the CDR3 is TGTGCCAGCTCTAAGGCGGGACGCACTGAAGCTTTCTTT. This gives the protein CASSKAGRTEAFF.

This chain connects TRBV3-1 (or the pseudogene TRBV3-2) to TRBJ1-5, with D unresolved. Trimming removed 0 bases at V and 9 bases at J, with 21 bases between. CDR3 size: 17 residues. In germline, CDR1 is LGHDT, CDR2 YNNKEL (reference sequence). CDR3: CASSQDLPTPESRPQHF. CDR3 DNA sequence: TGTGCCAGCAGCCAAGATCTCCCGACACCGGAATCGCGGCCCCAGCATTTT.

The chain links TRBV6-5 to TRBJ1-5; 7 bases align to TRBD1. The CDR3 loop spans 13 amino acids. The junction had 6 bases not matched to a gene; V was cut back by 10 bases and J by 3 bases. The V gene's germline CDR1 is MNHEY and CDR2 SVGAGI. The CDR3 bases are TGTGCCACCTCGACAGGGAACAATCAGCCCCAGCATTTT. This translates into CATSTGNNQPQHF.

This chain uses TRBV3-1 (or the pseudogene TRBV3-2) with TRBJ2-1; 8 nucleotides agree with TRBD2. This CDR3 is 13 amino acids long. Germline V CDR1 and CDR2: LGHDT, YNNKEL (reference sequence). Unmatched junction bases numbered 0, after V lost 4 bases and J lost 4 bases. CDR3 loop: CASSLAGYNEQFF. The CDR3 nucleotides are TGTGCCAGCAGCCTAGCGGGATACAATGAGCAGTTCTTC.

The chain has TRBV9 and TRBJ2-7; 9 bases agree with TRBD1. The CDR3 loop spans 17 amino acids. The ends lost 3 bases at V and 0 bases at J; junction bases unmatched: 10. Germline lookup yields CDR1 SGDLS and CDR2 YYNGEE. The CDR3: CASSADTTGGVSYEQYF. The DNA of the CDR3 is TGTGCCAGCAGCGCAGATACGACAGGGGGTGTCTCCTACGAGCAGTACTTC.

The chain is built from TRBV2 and TRBJ1-1; 7 nucleotides line up with TRBD1. Germline-derived CDR1 and CDR2 are SNHLY and FYNNEI. V shed 6 bases, J shed 7 bases, and the junction held 8 bases outside the gene matches. This CDR3 spans 13 amino acids. The CDR3 loop reads CASRGQSAHEAFF. Here the CDR3 DNA reads TGTGCCAGCAGGGGACAGTCGGCCCATGAAGCTTTCTTT.

Of note for this clone: Relative to the germline gene, one junction end is altered; a read error may explain this. The chain uses TRBV6-5 and TRBJ2-7; 7 nucleotides match TRBD1. CDR1 and CDR2 (germline): MNHEY, SVGAGI. The CDR3 length is 12 residues. CDR3 residues: CASSSPGTASDF. The CDR3 DNA reads as TGTGCCAGCAGTTCACCGGGGACAGCCTCAGACTTC.

The chain uses TRBV20-1 and TRBJ2-2; D gene ambiguous. Germline CDR1 DFQATT, CDR2 SNEGSKA (reference sequence). With 2 bases removed from V and 7 bases from J, the gap between germline ends came to 5 bases. The CDR3 totals 11 residues. The CDR3 loop is CSARQVGELFF. The CDR3 DNA follows: TGCAGTGCTAGACAGGTCGGGGAGCTGTTTTTT.